Below, 2 T cell receptor beta chains from the same sample are listed, as sequenced in a study of OX40 agonist ivuxolimab in advanced cancers. Here immunoSEQ multiplex PCR was the method, and the copy in TCRdb shows in-frame clones only, minus some. The sample yields around 83,000 clones, roughly nine tenths seen once. The starting material was CD4+ or CD8+ T cells sorted from blood, obtained in a trial of the OX40 agonist ivuxolimab. Receptor source: an adult with an advanced solid tumor such as melanoma, head and neck, liver or kidney cancer.

This chain connects TRBV5-1 to TRBJ1-4; D unclear. V shed 2 bases and J shed 0 bases, with 5 bases lying between them. CDR3 length: 14 amino acids. Germline-derived CDR1 and CDR2 are SGHRS and YFSETQ. For the CDR3, the DNA is TGCGCCAGCAGCTTACAGACAACTAATGAAAAACTGTTTTTT. It specifies CASSLQTTNEKLFF.

This chain joins TRBV6-5 and TRBJ2-7; 7 positions match TRBD1. The CDR3 runs 15 residues. Germline V gene lookup returns CDR1 MNHEY and CDR2 SVGAGI. The junction had 10 bases not matched to a gene; V was cut back by 6 bases and J by 2 bases. The CDR3 here is CASRRDRVLTYEQYF. The CDR3 DNA is TGTGCCAGCAGGCGCGACAGGGTCCTTACCTACGAGCAGTACTTC.